Shown below are 23 T cell receptor beta chains from a single sample sequenced in a study of blood T cell repertoires in COVID-19. Produced via immunoSEQ multiplex PCR; TCRdb's table is partial and in-frame only. The data contain about 310,000 clones, over 85% of them singletons. The sequencing sample was made of PBMCs or T cells enriched from blood (not recorded which). These receptors came from a woman between 25 and 40 years old who had recovered from COVID-19.

J is TRBJ1-2 and V is TRBV24-1, with a possible D match to TRBD1 (6 bases). With 5 bases removed from V and 3 bases from J, the gap between germline ends came to 6 bases. Germline lookup yields CDR1 KGHDR and CDR2 SFDVKD. The length of the CDR3 is 12 residues. CDR3: CATSAGDYGYTF. Here the CDR3 DNA reads TGTGCCACCAGTGCAGGGGACTATGGCTACACCTTC.

This chain joins TRBV2 and TRBJ1-5; the D gene is possibly TRBD1 (6 bases). Germline V gene lookup returns CDR1 SNHLY and CDR2 FYNNEI. V was pared by 6 bases and J by 0 bases, with 9 bases between. There are 14 residues in the CDR3. CDR3 loop: CASSTDSSNQPQHF. Written as DNA, the CDR3 is TGTGCCAGCAGCACGGACAGTAGCAATCAGCCCCAGCATTTT.

The CDR3 region has the DNA TGTGCCAGCAGTTACCCAAAGGGGCCTGGTTGTCAGCCCCAGCATTTT. It specifies CASSYPKGPGCQPQHF. V usage is TRBV6-8 and J usage is TRBJ1-5; tentative D call: TRBD1 (5 bases). Trimming cost V 2 bases and J 6 bases, with 17 bases left between them. The CDR3 sequence is 16 residues long. The germline CDR1 and CDR2 sequences are MNHGY and SAAAGT.

This clone has only a few counts. The V call is TRBV5-1, the J call TRBJ1-1; D uncertain. Trimming stripped 0 bases from V and 1 base from J, with 7 bases between. The CDR3 consists of 14 residues. Germline-derived CDR1 and CDR2 are SGHRS and YFSETQ. The CDR3 nucleotides are TGCGCCAGCAGCTTGGTGGGCCCGAACACTGAAGCTTTCTTT. Its protein product is CASSLVGPNTEAFF.

The chain carries TRBV11-2 and TRBJ2-5, with 9 bases matching TRBD2. The V and J ends lost 5 bases and 4 bases, in that order; junction bases with no gene match: 11. CDR3 length: 16 residues. Germline V gene data show CDR1 as SGHAT and CDR2 as FQNNGV. This chain's CDR3 is CASSPGGTSLGETQYF. The CDR3 DNA follows: TGTGCCAGCAGCCCAGGCGGGACTAGCCTGGGAGAGACCCAGTACTTC.

J is TRBJ2-5 and V is TRBV4-1; D perhaps matches TRBD1 (5 bases). Germline-derived CDR1 and CDR2 are MGHRA and YSYEKL. The CDR3 totals 15 residues. Trimming removed 0 bases at V and 7 bases at J, with 15 bases between. DNA of the CDR3: TGCGCCAGCAGCCAAGATCCCGTGGTAAGGGGGACCCAGTACTTC. This codes for CASSQDPVVRGTQYF.

The chain couples TRBV7-2 to TRBJ2-7; a weak D match, TRBD2 (7 bases). Germline CDR1 and CDR2: SGHTA and FQGNSA. The CDR3 totals 15 residues. The V and J ends lost 5 bases and 7 bases respectively, with 21 bases between them. CDR3 residues: CASSPGLWEGVEQYF. CDR3 DNA sequence: TGTGCCAGCAGCCCCGGTTTGTGGGAGGGGGTGGAGCAGTACTTC.

This chain connects TRBV6-4 to TRBJ2-3, with TRBD1 identical over 9 bases. J was trimmed by 0 bases and V by 6 bases; bases with no gene match: 13. Per germline, CDR1 MRHNA and CDR2 SNTAGT. The CDR3 contains 18 residues. CDR3 sequence (DNA): TGTGCCAGCAGCCAAACTATTTCCGGGACAGGGAGCACAGATACGCAGTATTTT. Residues: CASSQTISGTGSTDTQYF.

This clone was seen ten or more times. The chain links TRBV6-2 or TRBV6-3 to TRBJ1-1, with D possibly matching TRBD1 (6 bases). V lost 5 bases to trimming and J lost 5 bases, with 18 bases between them. In germline, CDR1 is MNHEY, CDR2 SVGEGT. CDR3 length equals 15 residues. The DNA of the CDR3 is TGTGCCAGCAGTAGGGTACAGGACAGTCGGACTGAAGCTTTCTTT. This encodes CASSRVQDSRTEAFF.

The J gene is TRBJ2-2, the V gene TRBV11-2, with D tentatively TRBD2 (6 bases). The CDR3 spans 14 residues. Trimming stripped 2 bases from V and 6 bases from J, with 10 bases between. Germline-derived CDR1 and CDR2 are SGHAT and FQNNGV. The CDR3 sequence: CASSLLAYAGELFF. CDR3 in DNA: TGTGCCAGCAGCTTACTAGCGTACGCCGGGGAGCTGTTTTTT.

The chain employs TRBV5-6 and TRBJ1-1; D unclear. CDR1 is SGHDT, CDR2 YYEEEE, per germline. Trimming removed 10 bases at V and 1 base at J, with 8 bases between. The CDR3 is 11 amino acids. CDR3 in amino acids: CASSTNTEAFF. As DNA, the CDR3 is TGTGCCTCGAGTACGAACACTGAAGCTTTCTTT.

The chain joins TRBV27 to TRBJ2-2, with a possible D match to TRBD2 (5 bases). CDR3 length equals 16 residues. The V end lost 6 bases, the J end lost 6 bases, and 20 bases lay between the germline ends. Germline V gene sequence: CDR1 MNHEY, CDR2 SMNVEV (reference sequence). Here the CDR3 reads CASSPDWSSVPGELFF. In nucleotides, the CDR3 is TGTGCCAGCAGCCCGGACTGGTCCTCCGTACCCGGGGAGCTGTTTTTT.

The J gene is TRBJ2-5, the V gene TRBV7-9; D is uncertain. Germline V lookup: CDR1 SEHNR, CDR2 FQNEAQ (reference sequence). V lost 1 base, J lost 5 bases, and 5 bases lay in between. The CDR3 length is 12 residues. The chain's CDR3 is CASSLGRETQYF. DNA of the CDR3: TGTGCCAGCAGCTTAGGGCGGGAGACCCAGTACTTC. The entire variable domain, with the rest obtained from reference TRBV7-9 and TRBJ2-5, is as follows: DTGVSQNPRHKITKRGQNVTFRCDPISEHNRLYWYRQTLGQGPEFLTYFQNEAQLEKSRLLSDRFSAERPKGSFSTLEIQRTEQGDSAMYLCASSLGRETQYFGPGTRLLVL.

The sample holds a few counts of this clone. This chain connects TRBV10-3 to TRBJ1-5, with D possibly being TRBD1 (5 bases). CDR3 length: 15 residues. The V gene lost 0 bases and the J gene lost 5 bases, with 11 bases spanning the gap. Germline CDR1 and CDR2: ENHRY and SYGVKD. CDR3 nucleotides: TGTGCCATCAGTGAGTCGAACGTACAGGATCAGCCCCAGCATTTT. It codes for CAISESNVQDQPQHF.

J is TRBJ1-1 and V is TRBV28; 8 bases map to TRBD1. CDR3 length: 18 amino acids. The germline CDR1 and CDR2 sequences are MDHEN and SYDVKM. Trimming cost V 8 bases and J 3 bases; bases outside gene matches: 20. This chain's CDR3 is CASHQVARQGSAYTEAFF. DNA of the CDR3: TGTGCCAGCCACCAGGTTGCCCGACAGGGGTCGGCATACACTGAAGCTTTCTTT.

The chain links TRBV24-1 to TRBJ2-1, with a tentative D call TRBD2 (6 bases). The V gene's germline CDR1 is KGHDR and CDR2 SFDVKD. The CDR3 has 15 residues. V was pared by 8 bases and J by 0 bases, with 13 bases between. The CDR3: CATMGSGSSYNEQFF. CDR3 coding DNA: TGTGCCACCATGGGTAGCGGAAGCTCCTACAATGAGCAGTTCTTC.

This clone came up a few times. This chain uses TRBV27 with TRBJ1-5; possibly TRBD1 for D (6 bases). The length of the CDR3 is 15 residues. Trimming left V 5 bases short and J 0 bases short, with 11 bases between. Germline V gene sequence: CDR1 MNHEY, CDR2 SMNVEV (reference sequence). The CDR3: CASSQTGYSNQPQHF. The CDR3 DNA is TGTGCCAGCAGTCAGACAGGATATAGCAATCAGCCCCAGCATTTT.

The chain joins TRBV18 to TRBJ1-1; 7 bases fit TRBD1. This CDR3 has 15 residues. CDR1 and CDR2 from the germline V gene are KGHSH and LQKENI. V trimming: 6 bases; J trimming: 1 base; junction bases outside the gene matches: 8. The CDR3 loop reads CASSRIGGWNTEAFF. The CDR3 DNA is TGTGCCAGCTCTCGTATAGGGGGCTGGAACACTGAAGCTTTCTTT.

V is TRBV7-9 and J is TRBJ2-1; D is possibly TRBD2 (5 bases). CDR1 is SEHNR, CDR2 FQNEAQ, per germline (reference sequence). There are 14 residues in the CDR3. V was shortened by 4 bases and J by 7 bases, with 14 bases between the two germline ends. The CDR3 nucleotides are TGTGCCAGCAGCTATCAGCTAGCCGGAAATGAGCAGTTCTTC. This codes for CASSYQLAGNEQFF.

V gene TRBV19 combines with J gene TRBJ1-2; perhaps TRBD1 as D (6 bases). V lost 10 bases, J lost 4 bases, and 19 bases lay in between. Germline CDR1 LNHDA, CDR2 SQIVND (reference sequence). The CDR3 sequence is 14 residues long. This CDR3 is CATTKRTVAYGYTF. Written as DNA, the CDR3 is TGTGCCACTACTAAGCGGACAGTGGCCTATGGCTACACCTTC.

The chain couples TRBV25-1 to TRBJ1-1; the match to TRBD1 covers 7 bases. V lost 1 base, J lost 4 bases, and 6 bases stayed unmatched. Germline V CDR1 and CDR2: MGHDK, SYGVNS. The CDR3 spans 15 residues. The CDR3 sequence is CASSESGAGGTEAFF. CDR3 sequence (DNA): TGTGCCAGCAGTGAATCCGGGGCAGGGGGCACTGAAGCTTTCTTT.

The V call is TRBV7-3, the J call TRBJ1-1, with no clear D. Per germline, CDR1 SGHTA and CDR2 FQGTGA. This CDR3 is 14 amino acids long. V was pared by 1 base and J by 3 bases, with 9 bases between. The CDR3 loop reads CASSLNPGYTEAFF. CDR3 DNA sequence: TGTGCCAGCAGCTTAAATCCGGGGTACACTGAAGCTTTCTTT.

Written as DNA, the CDR3 is TGTGCCAGCAGTTACAGGGGACTAGCGGGTTCAGATACGCAGTATTTT. Translating gives CASSYRGLAGSDTQYF. The chain employs TRBV6-5 and TRBJ2-3, with 12 bases lining up with TRBD2. This CDR3 is built from 16 residues. V gave up 2 bases and J gave up 4 bases; unmatched junction bases: 4. CDR1 is MNHEY, CDR2 SVGAGI, per germline.